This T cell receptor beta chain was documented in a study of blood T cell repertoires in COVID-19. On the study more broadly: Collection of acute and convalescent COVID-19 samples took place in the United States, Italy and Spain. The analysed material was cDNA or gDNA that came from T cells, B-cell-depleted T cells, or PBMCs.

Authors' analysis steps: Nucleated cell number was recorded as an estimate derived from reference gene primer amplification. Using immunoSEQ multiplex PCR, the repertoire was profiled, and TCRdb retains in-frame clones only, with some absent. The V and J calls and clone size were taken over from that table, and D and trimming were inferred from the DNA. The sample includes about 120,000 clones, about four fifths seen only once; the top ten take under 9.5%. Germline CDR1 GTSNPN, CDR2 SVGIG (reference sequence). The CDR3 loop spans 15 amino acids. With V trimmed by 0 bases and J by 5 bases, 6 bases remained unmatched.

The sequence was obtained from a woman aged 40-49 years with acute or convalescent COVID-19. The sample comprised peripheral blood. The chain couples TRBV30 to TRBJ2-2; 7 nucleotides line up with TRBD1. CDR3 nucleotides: TGTGCCTGGAGTGTTGACAGGGTGGGGACCGGGGAGCTGTTTTTT. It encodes CAWSVDRVGTGELFF. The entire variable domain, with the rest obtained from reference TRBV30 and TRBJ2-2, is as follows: SQTIHQWPATLVQPVGSPLSLECTVEGTSNPNLYWYRQAAGRGLQLLFYSVGIGQISSEVPQNLSASRPQDRQFILSSKKLLLSDSGFYLCAWSVDRVGTGELFFGEGSRLTVL.